These 15 T cell receptor beta chains originate from one sample sequenced in a study of T cell repertoires in cytomegalovirus infection. MiXCR, applied by TCRdb to the reads, yields one record per CDR3 protein. The sample lists about 230,000 distinct CDR3 sequences, 22% occurring once. Sequenced sample: CD8+ T cells from PBMCs. The source of these receptors is a human donor in good health (CMV status not recorded). Some clones in this sample may be carry-over from other donors' samples.

This rearrangement joins TRBV29-1 to TRBJ2-2; 7 bases align to TRBD2. V lost 5 bases and J lost 0; bases outside the gene matches: 9. The CDR3 length is 16 residues. Germline lookup yields CDR1 SQVTM and CDR2 ANQGSEA. The CDR3 protein is CSVSRLATPNTGELFF. The DNA for the CDR3 is TGCAGCGTTTCGAGACTAGCTACCCCGAACACCGGGGAGCTGTTTTTT.

This clonotype was picked up many times. This chain uses TRBV7-6 with TRBJ1-1; 9 bases line up with TRBD1. Germline values: CDR1 SGHVS, CDR2 FNYEAQ. The V gene end was trimmed by 7 bases and the J gene end by 4 bases; junction bases not matched to a gene: 13. The CDR3 spans 16 residues. CDR3 residues: CASTPWVQGAGTEAFF. CDR3 sequence (DNA): TGTGCCAGCACTCCCTGGGTACAGGGGGCGGGCACTGAAGCTTTCTTT.

The chain carries TRBV5-4 and TRBJ2-1, with 7 bases that match TRBD2. V shed 2 bases and J 5 bases; nucleotides not matched to a gene: 1. The germline V gene encodes CDR1 SGHNT and CDR2 YYREEE (reference sequence). The CDR3 consists of 13 residues. This CDR3 reads CASSFGTNNEQFF. CDR3 bases: TGTGCCAGCAGCTTTGGGACTAACAATGAGCAGTTCTTC.

This chain links TRBV19 with TRBJ2-4; no firm D call. Between the trimmed V and J ends, which lost 6 bases and 4 bases, there was a span of 10 bases. Looked up from germline, CDR1 is LNHDA and CDR2 is SQIVND (reference sequence). The CDR3 contains 13 residues. CDR3 nucleotide sequence: TGTGCCAGTAGCTGGAGTCCGAAAAACATTCAGTACTTC. This gives the protein CASSWSPKNIQYF.

J is TRBJ2-7 and V is TRBV5-6; D is undetermined. The CDR3 loop spans 12 amino acids. In germline, CDR1 is SGHDT, CDR2 YYEEEE. V lost 4 bases to trimming and J lost 6 bases, with 11 bases between them. CDR3 in DNA: TGTGCCAGCAGCCTCCACCCCGGCGAGCAGTACTTC. Protein: CASSLHPGEQYF. The full variable domain, its missing parts supplied by reference TRBV5-6 and TRBJ2-7, is DAGVTQSPTHLIKTRGQQVTLRCSPKSGHDTVSWYQQALGQGPQFIFQYYEEEERQRGNFPDRFSGHQFPNYSSELNVNALLLGDSALYLCASSLHPGEQYFGPGTRLTVT.

The chain uses TRBV4-2 and TRBJ2-6; D uncertain. CDR3 length equals 14 residues. In germline, CDR1 is LGHNA, CDR2 YNFKEQ. Trimming shortened V by 0 bases and J by 4 bases, and 4 bases separated the two germline ends. Here the CDR3 reads CASSQEDGANVLTF. The CDR3 DNA reads TGTGCCAGCAGCCAAGAAGACGGGGCCAACGTCCTGACTTTC.

The V gene is TRBV4-1, the J gene TRBJ2-1; 13 bases are shared with TRBD2. The CDR3 extends over 18 amino acids. Unmatched junction bases numbered 12, after V lost 1 base and J lost 9 bases. CDR1 and CDR2 (germline): MGHRA, YSYEKL. The CDR3 nucleotides read TGCGCCAGCAGCCAAGCTTCGGTCGGACTAGCGGGGGTCCTTGAGCAGTTCTTC. Translated: CASSQASVGLAGVLEQFF.

The rearrangement uses TRBV5-1 and TRBJ2-1; TRBD1 agrees at 11 bases. The CDR3 loop spans 15 amino acids. Germline assignment: CDR1 SGHRS and CDR2 YFSETQ. The junction had 8 bases not matched to a gene; V was cut back by 4 bases and J by 8 bases. CDR3 residues: CASSDGTGGFDEQFF. CDR3 bases: TGCGCCAGCAGCGACGGGACAGGGGGTTTCGATGAGCAGTTCTTC.

This clonotype showed up many times. V gene TRBV7-2 combines with J gene TRBJ2-5; 10 bases map to TRBD2. Germline lookup yields CDR1 SGHTA and CDR2 FQGNSA. The CDR3 length is 16 residues. With 1 base clipped from V and 5 bases from J, the junction kept 7 bases outside the gene matches. The CDR3, as DNA: TGTGCCAGCAGCTTAGGCGGAGCGGGGGGGCTGGAGACCCAGTACTTC. Encoded protein: CASSLGGAGGLETQYF. The variable domain in full, with the rest retrieved from reference TRBV7-2 and TRBJ2-5, is GAGVSQSPSNKVTEKGKDVELRCDPISGHTALYWYRQSLGQGLEFLIYFQGNSAPDKSGLPSDRFSAERTGGSVSTLTIQRTQQEDSAVYLCASSLGGAGGLETQYFGPGTRLLVL.

The sample holds a few counts of this clonotype. The genes are TRBV7-9 and TRBJ2-3, with D hard to call. Per the germline V gene, CDR1 is SEHNR and CDR2 is FQNEAQ (reference sequence). The CDR3 is made up of 11 amino acids. DNA for the CDR3: TGTGGTGTGGTAGCCGCAGATACGCAGTATTTT. Its translation: CGVVAADTQYF.

This clonotype was detected only a few times. The chain joins TRBV18 to TRBJ2-7; no clear D. Between the trimmed V and J ends, which lost 3 bases and 0 bases, there was a span of 9 bases. The CDR3 is made up of 14 amino acids. Germline lookup yields CDR1 KGHSH and CDR2 LQKENI. The chain's CDR3 is CASSPSPTSYEQYF. The DNA of the CDR3 is TGTGCCAGCTCACCTTCCCCGACCTCCTACGAGCAGTACTTC.

In this sample, this clonotype turned up a few times. The chain employs TRBV25-1 and TRBJ2-1; D is unclear. Trimming left V 6 bases short and J 6 bases short, with 9 bases between. The CDR3 length is 12 residues. Looked up from germline, CDR1 is MGHDK and CDR2 is SYGVNS. The CDR3 nucleotides are TGTGCCAGCAGCATCACAAGCAATGAGCAGTTCTTC. Translated, it gives CASSITSNEQFF.

CDR3 amino acids: CASSVESSYNEQFF. CDR3 DNA: TGTGCCAGCAGTGTGGAGAGCTCCTACAATGAGCAGTTCTTC. The rearrangement uses TRBV6-4 and TRBJ2-1; D unresolved. The CDR3 extends over 14 amino acids. V was clipped by 4 bases and J by 0 bases, with 7 bases between them. Germline CDR1 is MRHNA and CDR2 is SNTAGT.

Here the CDR3 reads CASSSALGYNEQFF. In DNA, the CDR3 is TGTGCCAGCAGCTCCGCCCTGGGCTACAATGAGCAGTTCTTC. The chain recombines TRBV11-2 with TRBJ2-1; D is undetermined. V shed 4 bases and J shed 3 bases, with 10 bases lying between them. There are 14 residues in the CDR3. Germline values: CDR1 SGHAT, CDR2 FQNNGV.

This chain connects TRBV29-1 to TRBJ2-7, with no clear D. The V gene's germline CDR1 is SQVTM and CDR2 ANQGSEA. Trimming shortened V by 4 bases and J by 3 bases, and 16 bases separated the two germline ends. The length of the CDR3 is 14 residues. The CDR3 sequence: CSVGVLDGDYEQYF. CDR3 DNA: TGCAGCGTTGGGGTATTGGACGGAGACTACGAGCAGTACTTC.